These 12 T cell receptor beta chains were all obtained from the same sample, sequenced in a study of T cell changes during pregnancy in multiple sclerosis. The table came from immunoSEQ multiplex PCR; TCRdb's copy has only in-frame clones and leaves some out. The table has tens of thousands of clones, 85% to 90% seen once. This material consisted of CD4+ T cells from peripheral blood mononuclear cells, taken in the first trimester of pregnancy. Receptors were obtained from a female donor with multiple sclerosis, enrolled in a pregnancy study.

The chain uses TRBV9 and TRBJ1-5; the D gene is possibly TRBD1 (6 bases). Between the trimmed V and J ends, which lost 3 bases and 4 bases, there was a span of 14 bases. CDR1 and CDR2 from the germline V gene are SGDLS and YYNGEE. The CDR3 sequence is 15 residues long. DNA for the CDR3: TGTGCCAGCAGCGAGGGAGGGGGACTGAATCAGCCCCAGCATTTT. Translating gives CASSEGGGLNQPQHF. Looking up the rest from reference TRBV9 and TRBJ1-5 gives the full variable domain: DSGVTQTPKHLITATGQRVTLRCSPRSGDLSVYWYQQSLDQGLQFLIQYYNGEERAKGNILERFSAQQFPDLHSELNLSSLELGDSALYFCASSEGGGLNQPQHFGDGTRLSIL.

The J gene is TRBJ2-2, the V gene TRBV2, with 9 bases fitting TRBD1. The CDR3 runs 15 residues. The junction had 7 bases not matched to a gene; V was cut back by 6 bases and J by 5 bases. Germline CDR1 SNHLY, CDR2 FYNNEI. CDR3 sequence (DNA): TGTGCCAGCAGGCCGGACAGGGGAGGAACCGGGGAGCTGTTTTTT. This codes for CASRPDRGGTGELFF. The full variable domain, in which reference TRBV2 and TRBJ2-2 provide the parts outside the CDR3, is EPEVTQTPSHQVTQMGQEVILRCVPISNHLYFYWYRQILGQKVEFLVSFYNNEISEKSEIFDDQFSVERPDGSNFTLKIRSTKLEDSAMYFCASRPDRGGTGELFFGEGSRLTVL.

The chain couples TRBV14 to TRBJ2-1; tentative D call: TRBD1 (6 bases). Between the trimmed V and J ends, which lost 5 bases and 12 bases, there was a span of 14 bases. The CDR3 length is 12 residues. Germline loops: CDR1 SGHDN, CDR2 FVKESK. DNA of the CDR3: TGTGCCAGCAGCTCTAACAGGGTGGGGCAGTTCTTC. Translated, it gives CASSSNRVGQFF.

This chain's CDR3 is CAWSGGSYHSSYNEQFF. CDR3 bases: TGTGCCTGGAGTGGTGGGAGCTACCATAGCTCCTACAATGAGCAGTTCTTC. The V gene is TRBV30, the J gene TRBJ2-1, with TRBD2 as a possible D gene (5 bases). V was pared by 1 base and J by 0 bases, with 16 bases between. CDR1 is GTSNPN and CDR2 is SVGIG in the germline V gene (reference sequence). The CDR3 is made up of 17 amino acids.

V and J are TRBV7-2 and TRBJ1-2; possibly TRBD1 for D (6 bases). Germline values: CDR1 SGHTA, CDR2 FQGNSA. V lost 0 bases and J lost 4, with 9 bases in between. The CDR3 extends over 14 amino acids. The CDR3 here is CASSLATGSYGYTF. CDR3 in DNA: TGTGCCAGCAGCTTAGCTACAGGGAGCTATGGCTACACCTTC.

The J gene is TRBJ1-2, the V gene TRBV19, with D possibly being TRBD1 (6 bases). The germline V gene has CDR1 LNHDA and CDR2 SQIVND (reference sequence). The CDR3 runs 12 residues. V shed 5 bases and J shed 8 bases, with 12 bases lying between them. CDR3 in DNA: TGTGCCAGTAGTGGCGGACAGTGGGGCTACACCTTC. Translation gives CASSGGQWGYTF.

The rearrangement joins TRBV6-6 to TRBJ2-3; D ambiguous. The CDR3 covers 15 residues. V was shortened by 0 bases and J by 2 bases, with 9 bases between the two germline ends. Germline assignment: CDR1 MNHNY and CDR2 SVGAGI (reference sequence). The chain's CDR3 is CASSYSWQFTDTQYF. DNA for the CDR3: TGTGCCAGCAGTTACTCGTGGCAGTTCACAGATACGCAGTATTTT.

This clone appeared a single time. The chain is built from TRBV30 and TRBJ2-7; D gene unclear. The CDR3 runs to 14 residues. V lost 4 bases, J lost 0 bases, and 13 bases lay in between. The germline CDR1 and CDR2 sequences are GTSNPN and SVGIG (reference sequence). Here the CDR3 DNA reads TGTGCCTGGACCCGCTCGGTTAGCTCCTACGAGCAGTACTTC. This gives the protein CAWTRSVSSYEQYF.

The J gene is TRBJ1-5, the V gene TRBV30; D may be TRBD1 (6 bases). V lost 3 bases and J lost 2, with 14 bases in between. Per the germline V gene, CDR1 is GTSNPN and CDR2 is SVGIG (reference sequence). The CDR3 spans 15 residues. Here the CDR3 DNA reads TGTGCCTGGAGCGATAGGGGGTATGGCAATCAGCCCCAGCATTTT. Protein sequence: CAWSDRGYGNQPQHF.

In nucleotides, the CDR3 is TGTGCCATCCGCGGCGGGCAAAATCAGCCCCAGCATTTT. Amino acid sequence: CAIRGGQNQPQHF. This rearrangement joins TRBV10-3 to TRBJ1-5; D is ambiguous. In germline, CDR1 is ENHRY, CDR2 SYGVKD. V gave up 8 bases and J gave up 4 bases, with 12 bases separating them. This CDR3 has 13 amino acids.

This clone was counted once. The rearrangement joins TRBV18 to TRBJ1-4, with D possibly being TRBD1 (6 bases). The length of the CDR3 is 13 residues. Trimming removed 6 bases at V and 8 bases at J, with 13 bases between. The V gene's germline CDR1 is KGHSH and CDR2 LQKENI. The chain's CDR3 is CASSVGTIEKLFF. As DNA, the CDR3 is TGTGCCAGCTCGGTAGGGACAATCGAAAAACTGTTTTTT.

This rearrangement joins TRBV11-2 to TRBJ2-1, with D possibly TRBD2 on 6 matching bases. The V gene's germline CDR1 is SGHAT and CDR2 FQNNGV. The V end lost 3 bases, the J end lost 0 bases, and 15 bases lay between the germline ends. This CDR3 has 17 amino acids. CDR3 nucleotides: TGTGCCAGCAGCTTTTCTAGCGCTCTAAGCTCCTACAATGAGCAGTTCTTC. Amino acids: CASSFSSALSSYNEQFF.